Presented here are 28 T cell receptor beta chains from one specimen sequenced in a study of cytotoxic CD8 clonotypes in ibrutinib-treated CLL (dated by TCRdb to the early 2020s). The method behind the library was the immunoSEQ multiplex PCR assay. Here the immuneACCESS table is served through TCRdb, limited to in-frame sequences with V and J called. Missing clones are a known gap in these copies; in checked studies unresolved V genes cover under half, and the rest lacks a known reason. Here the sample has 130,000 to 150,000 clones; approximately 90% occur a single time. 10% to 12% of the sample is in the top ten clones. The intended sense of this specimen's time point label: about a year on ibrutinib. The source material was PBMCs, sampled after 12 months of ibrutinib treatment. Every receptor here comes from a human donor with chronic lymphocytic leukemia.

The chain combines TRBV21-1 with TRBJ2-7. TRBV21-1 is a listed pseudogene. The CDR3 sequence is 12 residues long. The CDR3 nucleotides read TGTGCCAGCAACTCAGCCCCCCCCGAGCAGTACTTC. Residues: CASNSAPPEQYF.

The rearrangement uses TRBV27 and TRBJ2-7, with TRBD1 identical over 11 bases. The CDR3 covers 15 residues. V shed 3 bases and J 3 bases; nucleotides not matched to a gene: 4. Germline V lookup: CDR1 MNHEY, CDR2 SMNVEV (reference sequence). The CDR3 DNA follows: TGTGCCAGCAGTTTTGGGGGACAGGGGGGCTACGAGCAGTACTTC. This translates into CASSFGGQGGYEQYF.

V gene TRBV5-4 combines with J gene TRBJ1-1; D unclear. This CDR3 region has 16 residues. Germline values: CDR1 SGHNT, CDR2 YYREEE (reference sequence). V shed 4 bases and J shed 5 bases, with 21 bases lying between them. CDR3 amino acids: CASSLHRGRMGTEAFF. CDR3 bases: TGTGCCAGCAGCCTCCACAGAGGGCGAATGGGTACTGAAGCTTTCTTT.

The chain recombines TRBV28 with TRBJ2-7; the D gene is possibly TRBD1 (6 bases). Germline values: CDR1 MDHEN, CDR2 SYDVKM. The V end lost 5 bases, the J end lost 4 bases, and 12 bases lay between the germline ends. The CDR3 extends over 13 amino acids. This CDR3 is CASSPGTTYEQYF. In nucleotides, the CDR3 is TGTGCCAGCAGTCCCGGGACAACTTACGAGCAGTACTTC.

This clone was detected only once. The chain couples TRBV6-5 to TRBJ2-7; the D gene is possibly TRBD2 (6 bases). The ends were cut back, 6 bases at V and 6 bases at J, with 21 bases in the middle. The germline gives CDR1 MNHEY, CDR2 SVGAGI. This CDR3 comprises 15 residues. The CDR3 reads CASSPDPGAQGEQYF. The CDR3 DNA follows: TGTGCCAGCAGCCCAGACCCGGGAGCCCAAGGCGAGCAGTACTTC.

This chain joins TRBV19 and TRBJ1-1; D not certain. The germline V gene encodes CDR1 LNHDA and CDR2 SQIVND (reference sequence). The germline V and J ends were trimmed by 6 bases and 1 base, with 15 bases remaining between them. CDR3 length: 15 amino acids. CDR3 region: CASRPPGAKNTEAFF. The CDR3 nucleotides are TGTGCCAGTAGGCCTCCCGGCGCGAAGAACACTGAAGCTTTCTTT.

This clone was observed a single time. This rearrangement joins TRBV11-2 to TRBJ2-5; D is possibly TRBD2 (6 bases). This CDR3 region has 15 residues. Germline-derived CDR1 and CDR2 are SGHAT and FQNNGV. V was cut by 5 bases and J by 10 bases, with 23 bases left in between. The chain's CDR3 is CASSPGGGEGWVQYF. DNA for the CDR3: TGTGCCAGCAGCCCCGGGGGAGGAGAGGGATGGGTCCAGTACTTC.

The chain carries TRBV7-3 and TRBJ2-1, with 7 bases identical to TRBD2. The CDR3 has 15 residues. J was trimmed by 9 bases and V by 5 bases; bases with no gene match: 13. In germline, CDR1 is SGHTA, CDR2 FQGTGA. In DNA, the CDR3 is TGTGCCAGCAGCCTAGTTGGCGGCGGGAGCGGTGAGCAGTTCTTC. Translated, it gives CASSLVGGGSGEQFF.

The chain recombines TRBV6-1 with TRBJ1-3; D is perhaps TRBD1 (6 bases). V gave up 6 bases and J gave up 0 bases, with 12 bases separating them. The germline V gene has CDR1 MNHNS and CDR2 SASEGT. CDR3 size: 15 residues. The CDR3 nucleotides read TGTGCCAGCAGCGAACAGGGATTCTCTGGAAACACCATATATTTT. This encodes CASSEQGFSGNTIYF.

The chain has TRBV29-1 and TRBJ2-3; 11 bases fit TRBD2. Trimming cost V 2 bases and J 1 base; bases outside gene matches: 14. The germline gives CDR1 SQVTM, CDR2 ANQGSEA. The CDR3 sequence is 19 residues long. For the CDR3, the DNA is TGCAGCGTTGAATGGTGGGCCTTCCAACTAGCGGGAGGCACAGATACGCAGTATTTT. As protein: CSVEWWAFQLAGGTDTQYF.

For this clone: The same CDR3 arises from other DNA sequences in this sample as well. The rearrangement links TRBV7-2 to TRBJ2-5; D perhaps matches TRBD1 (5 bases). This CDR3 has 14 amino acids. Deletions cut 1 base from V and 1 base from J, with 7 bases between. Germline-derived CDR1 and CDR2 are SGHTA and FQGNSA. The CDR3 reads CASSLGRAQETQYF. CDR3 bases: TGTGCCAGCAGCTTAGGCAGGGCCCAAGAGACCCAGTACTTC.

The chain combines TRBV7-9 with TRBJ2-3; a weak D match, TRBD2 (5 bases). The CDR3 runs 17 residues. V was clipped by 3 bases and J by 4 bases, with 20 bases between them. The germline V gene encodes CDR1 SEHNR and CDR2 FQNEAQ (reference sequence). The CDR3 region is CASSFPSVWRLPDTQYF. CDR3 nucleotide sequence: TGTGCCAGCAGCTTCCCCTCAGTGTGGAGGCTTCCAGATACGCAGTATTTT.

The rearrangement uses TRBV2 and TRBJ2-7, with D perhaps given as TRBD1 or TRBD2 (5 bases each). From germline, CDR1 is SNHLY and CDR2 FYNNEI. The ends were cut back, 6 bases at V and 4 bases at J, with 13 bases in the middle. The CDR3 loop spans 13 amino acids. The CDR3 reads CASRAGWGYEQYF. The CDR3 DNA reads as TGTGCCAGCAGGGCAGGGTGGGGGTACGAGCAGTACTTC.

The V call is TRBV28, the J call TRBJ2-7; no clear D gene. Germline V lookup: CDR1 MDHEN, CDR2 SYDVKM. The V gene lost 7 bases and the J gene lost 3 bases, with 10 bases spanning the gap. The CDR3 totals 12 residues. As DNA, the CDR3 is TGTGCCAGCACAGCCGGAGTCTACGAGCAGTACTTC. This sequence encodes CASTAGVYEQYF.

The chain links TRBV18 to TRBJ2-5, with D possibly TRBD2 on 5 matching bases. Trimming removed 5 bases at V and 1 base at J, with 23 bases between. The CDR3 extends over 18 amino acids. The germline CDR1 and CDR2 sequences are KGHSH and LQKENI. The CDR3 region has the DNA TGTGCCAGCTCAAACGCCTTCGGAGGATTCGGTCTCCAAGAGACCCAGTACTTC. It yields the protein CASSNAFGGFGLQETQYF.

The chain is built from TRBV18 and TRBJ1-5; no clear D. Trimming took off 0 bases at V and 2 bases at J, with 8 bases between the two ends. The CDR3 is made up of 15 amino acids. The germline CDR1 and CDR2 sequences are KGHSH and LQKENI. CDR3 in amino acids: CASSPPGKGNQPQHF. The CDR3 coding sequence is TGTGCCAGCTCACCACCGGGAAAGGGCAATCAGCCCCAGCATTTT.

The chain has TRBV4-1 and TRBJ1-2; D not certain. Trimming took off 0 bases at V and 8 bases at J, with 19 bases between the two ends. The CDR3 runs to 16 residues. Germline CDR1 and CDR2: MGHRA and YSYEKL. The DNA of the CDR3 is TGCGCCAGCAGCCAAGAAAGCGGCGGGATTTTGGGCGGCTACACCTTC. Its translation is CASSQESGGILGGYTF.

The CDR3 nucleotides read TGTGCCATGGGCCCTGGGGAGACCCAGTACTTC. Translated, it gives CAMGPGETQYF. The V and J genes are TRBV10-3 and TRBJ2-5, with D uncertain. The germline V and J ends were trimmed by 9 bases and 5 bases, with 10 bases remaining between them. The CDR3 is 11 residues long. Germline V gene data show CDR1 as ENHRY and CDR2 as SYGVKD.

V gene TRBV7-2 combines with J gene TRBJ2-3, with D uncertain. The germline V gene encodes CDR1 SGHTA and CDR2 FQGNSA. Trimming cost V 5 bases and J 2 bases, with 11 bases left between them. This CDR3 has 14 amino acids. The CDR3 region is CASSLRVATDTQYF. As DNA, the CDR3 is TGTGCCAGCAGCCTCAGAGTTGCCACAGATACGCAGTATTTT.

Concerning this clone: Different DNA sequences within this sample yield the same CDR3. Here the CDR3 reads CASSLRGPTYEQYF. The CDR3, as DNA: TGTGCCAGCAGTTTACGCGGACCTACCTACGAGCAGTACTTC. This sequence joins TRBV27 and TRBJ2-7; no definite D call. Germline assignment: CDR1 MNHEY and CDR2 SMNVEV (reference sequence). The CDR3 sequence is 14 residues long. V gave up 2 bases and J gave up 2 bases, with 10 bases separating them.

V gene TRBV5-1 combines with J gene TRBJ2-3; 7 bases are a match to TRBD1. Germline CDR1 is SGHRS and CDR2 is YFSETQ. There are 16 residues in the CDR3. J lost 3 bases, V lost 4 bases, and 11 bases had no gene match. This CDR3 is CASSRGPGLGTDTQYF. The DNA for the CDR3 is TGCGCCAGCAGCAGGGGGCCGGGCCTAGGTACAGATACGCAGTATTTT.

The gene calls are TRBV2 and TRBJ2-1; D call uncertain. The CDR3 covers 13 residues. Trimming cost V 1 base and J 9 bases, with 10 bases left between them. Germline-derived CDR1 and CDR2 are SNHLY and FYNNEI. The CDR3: CASSEGPHGEQFF. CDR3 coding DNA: TGTGCCAGCAGTGAAGGGCCTCACGGTGAGCAGTTCTTC.

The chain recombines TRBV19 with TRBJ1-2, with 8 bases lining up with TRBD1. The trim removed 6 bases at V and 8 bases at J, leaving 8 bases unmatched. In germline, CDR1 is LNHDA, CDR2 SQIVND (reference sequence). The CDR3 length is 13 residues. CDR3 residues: CASRNRQGNGYTF. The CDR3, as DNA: TGTGCCAGTAGAAACCGACAGGGGAACGGCTACACCTTC.

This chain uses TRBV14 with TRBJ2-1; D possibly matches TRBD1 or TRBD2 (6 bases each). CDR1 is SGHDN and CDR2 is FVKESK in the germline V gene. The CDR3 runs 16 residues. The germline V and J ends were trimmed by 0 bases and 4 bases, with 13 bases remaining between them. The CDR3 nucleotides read TGTGCCAGCAGCCAAGATGGCCAGGGGAGGTACAATGAGCAGTTCTTC. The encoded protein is CASSQDGQGRYNEQFF.

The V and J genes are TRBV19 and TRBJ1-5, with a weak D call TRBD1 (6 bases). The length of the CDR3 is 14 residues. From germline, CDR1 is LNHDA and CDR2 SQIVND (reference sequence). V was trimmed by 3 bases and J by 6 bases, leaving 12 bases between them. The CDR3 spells CASSMQQGFQPQHF. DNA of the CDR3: TGTGCCAGTAGTATGCAGCAGGGGTTTCAGCCCCAGCATTTT.

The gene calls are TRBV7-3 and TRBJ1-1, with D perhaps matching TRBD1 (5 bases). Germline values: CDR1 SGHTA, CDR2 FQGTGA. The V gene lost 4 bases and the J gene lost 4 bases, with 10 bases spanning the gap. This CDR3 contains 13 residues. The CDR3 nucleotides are TGTGCCAGCAGCTCCAGGGAAGCCACTGAAGCTTTCTTT. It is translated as CASSSREATEAFF.

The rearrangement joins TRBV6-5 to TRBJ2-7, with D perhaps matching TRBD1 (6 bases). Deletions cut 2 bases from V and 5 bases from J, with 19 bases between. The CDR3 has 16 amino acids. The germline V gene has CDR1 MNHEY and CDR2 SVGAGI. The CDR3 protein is CASSYPTGGTGNEQYF. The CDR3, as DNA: TGTGCCAGCAGTTACCCGACAGGAGGTACGGGTAACGAGCAGTACTTC.

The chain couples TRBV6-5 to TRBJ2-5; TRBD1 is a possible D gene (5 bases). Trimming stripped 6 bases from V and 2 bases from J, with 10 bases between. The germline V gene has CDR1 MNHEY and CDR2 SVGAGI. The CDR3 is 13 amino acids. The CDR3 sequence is CASRQGDQETQYF. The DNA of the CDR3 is TGTGCCAGCAGGCAGGGCGATCAAGAGACCCAGTACTTC.